Listed below are T cell receptor beta chains from one sample, sequenced in a study of blood T cell repertoires in COVID-19. Assay: immunoSEQ multiplex PCR; the TCRdb copy retains only in-frame clones and omits some. This table has over 250,000 clones, approximately 88% appearing once. Sequenced input: peripheral blood. Receptor source: a woman in her 70s with COVID-19, enrolled during active disease. Both conserved end residues are part of each CDR3. D genes are given only for firm matches.

TRBD2,TRBV7-8,TRBJ2-1,TGTGCCAGCAGCTTAGGTGAGCGGGGGGCCTACAATGAGCAGTTCTTC,CASSLGERGAYNEQFF
NA,TRBV12-3/TRBV12-4,TRBJ1-1,TGTGCCAGCAGGAAAGCCGGCACTGAAGCTTTCTTT,CASRKAGTEAFF
NA,TRBV2,TRBJ2-2,TGTGCCAGCACTGTGCAGGACATCACCGGGGAGCTGTTTTTT,CASTVQDITGELFF
TRBD1,TRBV3-1/TRBV3-2,TRBJ2-5,TGTGCCAGCAGCCAAGGTTTGGACAGGGATTTTGAGACCCAGTACTTC,CASSQGLDRDFETQYF
NA,TRBV6-5,TRBJ2-1,TGTGCCAGCAGAACCGGCGGCGTTTACAATGAGCAGTTCTTC,CASRTGGVYNEQFF
TRBD1,TRBV7-9,TRBJ2-7,TGTGCCAGCACCAACTCGGGACAGGGGGTATCTGAGCAGTACTTC,CASTNSGQGVSEQYF
NA,TRBV28,TRBJ1-2,TGTGCCAGCAGTCCGTTAGTCGGGGGGATAGGGCTTAACTATGGCTACACCTTC,CASSPLVGGIGLNYGYTF
NA,TRBV11-3,TRBJ2-7,TGTGCCAGCACCCGGGGACATACCTACGAGCAGTACTTC,CASTRGHTYEQYF
NA,TRBV7-2,TRBJ2-4,TGTGCCAGCAGCTTAGTTCGCGGGAAAAACATTCAGTACTTC,CASSLVRGKNIQYF
TRBD2,TRBV15,TRBJ2-5,TGTGCCACCTCGGGCCGGCTAGCGGTGGAGACCCAGTACTTC,CATSGRLAVETQYF
NA,TRBV6-6,TRBJ1-5,TGTGCCAGCACCATTAGCAATCAGCCCCAGCATTTT,CASTISNQPQHF
TRBD1,TRBV7-6,TRBJ1-5,TGTGCCAGCAGCGATGGGACAGCCTATCAGCCCCAGCATTTT,CASSDGTAYQPQHF
TRBD1,TRBV7-9,TRBJ1-4,TGTGCCAGCAGCCCGGGACAGGGAGGTGAAAAACTGTTTTTT,CASSPGQGGEKLFF
NA,TRBV9,TRBJ1-5,TGTGCCAGCAGCGTAGTTTGGAGCAGGGACAATCAGCCCCAGCATTTT,CASSVVWSRDNQPQHF
NA,TRBV7-8,TRBJ1-1,TGTGCCAGCATCCTACAGGAAAACCATAAAGCTTTCTTT,CASILQENHKAFF
NA,TRBV19,TRBJ1-1,TGTGCCAGTAGTATCCAGGGTGGCGGTGTTTGGACTGAAGCTTTCTTT,CASSIQGGGVWTEAFF
NA,TRBV5-1,TRBJ1-3,TGCGCCAGCAGCGTCGACACCTCTGGAAACACCATATATTTT,CASSVDTSGNTIYF
NA,TRBV19,TRBJ1-6,TGTGCCAGCAAGAGGACAGATACTTCACCCCTCCACTTT,CASKRTDTSPLHF
NA,TRBV2,TRBJ1-1,TGTGCCAGCAGTCCTAGTAGGGGGTACACTGAAGCTTTCTTT,CASSPSRGYTEAFF